Following are 10 T cell receptor beta chains from one sample sequenced in a study of shared clonotypes between healthy human individuals. Profiling relied on immunoSEQ multiplex PCR, and the TCRdb table lists in-frame clones only, not all of them. The sample lists 600,000 to 750,000 clones, about 90% seen once, with 30% to 40% in the top ten. Sequencing was carried out using memory CD8+ T cells from PBMCs. This sample's subset: CD45RO+ cells pooled with CCR7-negative TemRA cells. The source is a man aged 18 to 35 in good health. Some clones in this sample may be carry-over from other donors' samples.

V usage is TRBV6-4 and J usage is TRBJ2-5, with 9 bases identical to TRBD2. The CDR3 has 14 residues. The V gene end was trimmed by 5 bases and the J gene end by 4 bases; junction bases not matched to a gene: 5. Germline loops: CDR1 MRHNA, CDR2 SNTAGT. CDR3 nucleotide sequence: TGTGCCAGCAGTAGGGTAGCGGGAGCAGAGACCCAGTACTTC. Amino acid sequence: CASSRVAGAETQYF.

The chain links TRBV18 to TRBJ2-7, with D hard to call. V was trimmed by 5 bases and J by 4 bases, leaving 6 bases between them. Germline V gene data show CDR1 as KGHSH and CDR2 as LQKENI. The CDR3 is 11 residues long. CDR3 in amino acids: CASSETYEQYF. The CDR3 nucleotides read TGTGCCAGCTCAGAAACATACGAGCAGTACTTC.

The chain recombines TRBV28 with TRBJ1-5; the D gene is possibly TRBD1 (5 bases). Trimming left V 4 bases short and J 1 base short, with 17 bases between. CDR1 is MDHEN, CDR2 SYDVKM, per germline. This CDR3 is 17 amino acids long. CDR3 bases: TGTGCCAGCAGTTACCCCCAGGACATCCCGAGCAATCAGCCCCAGCATTTT. Translating it yields CASSYPQDIPSNQPQHF.

The rearrangement joins TRBV6-1 to TRBJ1-1; D is unclear. The CDR3 consists of 14 residues. Trimming took off 2 bases at V and 1 base at J, with 8 bases between the two ends. CDR1 is MNHNS, CDR2 SASEGT, per germline. DNA of the CDR3: TGTGCCAGCAGTGAACCGTCTGGGAACACTGAAGCTTTCTTT. It specifies CASSEPSGNTEAFF.

The chain uses TRBV12-5 and TRBJ2-7; D not certain. CDR3 size: 14 residues. V was pared by 7 bases and J by 3 bases, with 16 bases between. The germline CDR1 and CDR2 sequences are LGHNT and FRNRAP. CDR3 residues: CASAEDPPYYEQYF. The CDR3 nucleotides read TGTGCTAGTGCCGAGGACCCCCCCTACTACGAGCAGTACTTC.

The chain is built from TRBV27 and TRBJ2-7; tentative D call: TRBD1 (6 bases). The CDR3 extends over 14 amino acids. Germline-derived CDR1 and CDR2 are MNHEY and SMNVEV (reference sequence). Trimming stripped 2 bases from V and 6 bases from J, with 14 bases between. CDR3 coding DNA: TGTGCCAGCAGTTTAGGTCAGGGGACCTCCGAGCAGTACTTC. Translating gives CASSLGQGTSEQYF.

This chain links TRBV5-8 with TRBJ2-7, with 9 bases lining up with TRBD1. Germline V gene sequence: CDR1 SGHTS, CDR2 YDEGEE. The CDR3 is 14 amino acids. Germline trimming cut 2 bases from V and 7 bases from J; bases unmatched to any gene: 7. The CDR3 sequence is CASSLRTGDGEQYF. In DNA, the CDR3 is TGTGCCAGCAGCTTACGGACAGGGGATGGGGAGCAGTACTTC.

The chain carries TRBV7-8 and TRBJ2-1, with 8 bases that match TRBD2. V was pared by 7 bases and J by 4 bases, with 12 bases of the junction left unmatched. The CDR3 consists of 16 residues. Germline CDR1 is SGHVS and CDR2 is FQNEAQ. The CDR3, as DNA: TGTGCCAGCACCGGTAGGGCGGGAGGTCAGTACAATGAGCAGTTCTTC. It encodes CASTGRAGGQYNEQFF.

This chain links TRBV28 with TRBJ1-2; TRBD1 might be the D (5 bases). The germline V gene has CDR1 MDHEN and CDR2 SYDVKM. The CDR3 has 15 amino acids. V was cut by 5 bases and J by 5 bases, with 18 bases left in between. The CDR3 DNA sequence: TGTGCCAGCAGTACACCACTCGACAGACAATATGGCTACACCTTC. Its protein product is CASSTPLDRQYGYTF.

V and J are TRBV19 and TRBJ2-1; D possibly matches TRBD1 or TRBD2 (5 bases each). Germline V gene sequence: CDR1 LNHDA, CDR2 SQIVND (reference sequence). The CDR3 is 14 residues long. The V end was cut by 7 bases, the J end by 6 bases, with 16 bases between. CDR3 DNA sequence: TGTGCCAGTATGGAGGCGATTGGGGGCAATGAGCAGTTCTTC. Its translation: CASMEAIGGNEQFF.